The 21 T cell receptor beta chains below were found in one sample sequenced in a study of beta chain features in type 1 diabetes. Expressed TCRB transcripts were sequenced because the isolated RNA had all been reverse transcribed beforehand. The data were produced by immunoSEQ multiplex PCR, yet TCRdb's version contains in-frame clones alone and is incomplete. Among 680,000 or so clones listed, around 15% were seen once. Sequenced input: naive CD4+ T cells from blood. These receptors were obtained from a man younger than 35 in good health.

The chain is built from TRBV5-1 and TRBJ2-3; a weak D match, TRBD1 (6 bases). Germline V gene sequence: CDR1 SGHRS, CDR2 YFSETQ. V lost 0 bases and J lost 2, with 13 bases in between. The CDR3 spans 16 residues. CDR3 nucleotides: TGCGCCAGCAGCTTGGGGTCCACAGGGACCACAGATACGCAGTATTTT. Translation: CASSLGSTGTTDTQYF.

This clone was counted between two and nine times. The CDR3 loop is CASSLTTMNTEAFF. The CDR3 nucleotides are TGTGCCAGCAGCTTGACAACCATGAACACTGAAGCTTTCTTT. The rearrangement joins TRBV7-9 to TRBJ1-1; D gene ambiguous. Trimming took off 3 bases at V and 0 bases at J, with 8 bases between the two ends. The length of the CDR3 is 14 residues. CDR1 and CDR2 (germline): SEHNR, FQNEAQ (reference sequence).

This clone was recorded a few times. V usage is TRBV7-3 and J usage is TRBJ2-5; TRBD2 might be the D (6 bases). Trimming stripped 5 bases from V and 7 bases from J, with 20 bases between. CDR3 length: 15 residues. CDR1 and CDR2 (germline): SGHTA, FQGTGA. CDR3 sequence (DNA): TGTGCCAGCAGCCTTACTTCGGGCGGGATGGGGACCCAGTACTTC. Protein product: CASSLTSGGMGTQYF.

The sample holds a few counts of this clone. V and J are TRBV10-3 and TRBJ1-1; D not resolved. The CDR3 is made up of 15 amino acids. CDR1 is ENHRY and CDR2 is SYGVKD in the germline V gene. The V and J ends lost 0 bases and 1 base respectively, with 9 bases between them. CDR3: CAISESTRKNTEAFF. Here the CDR3 DNA reads TGTGCCATCAGTGAGTCGACTAGGAAGAACACTGAAGCTTTCTTT.

The chain employs TRBV4-2 and TRBJ2-3; 8 nucleotides agree with TRBD2. Looked up from germline, CDR1 is LGHNA and CDR2 is YNFKEQ. The V segment lost 0 bases and the J segment 1 base; nucleotides outside the gene matches: 12. There are 19 residues in the CDR3. CDR3 sequence (DNA): TGTGCCAGCAGCCAAGATTTAGCGGGGCGGGCGATGGGCACAGATACGCAGTATTTT. Protein: CASSQDLAGRAMGTDTQYF.

This clone was counted only a few times. J is TRBJ2-2 and V is TRBV7-2; D is uncertain. Trimming took 1 base from V and 6 from J, leaving 12 bases between them. This CDR3 has 15 amino acids. Germline V gene lookup returns CDR1 SGHTA and CDR2 FQGNSA. This chain's CDR3 is CASSLVVGLPGELFF. DNA for the CDR3: TGTGCCAGCAGCTTAGTAGTGGGGTTGCCCGGGGAGCTGTTTTTT. Filled out from reference TRBV7-2 and TRBJ2-2, the complete variable domain reads GAGVSQSPSNKVTEKGKDVELRCDPISGHTALYWYRQSLGQGLEFLIYFQGNSAPDKSGLPSDRFSAERTGGSVSTLTIQRTQQEDSAVYLCASSLVVGLPGELFFGEGSRLTVL.

This rearrangement joins TRBV7-9 to TRBJ2-7, with no clear D. V shed 2 bases and J shed 5 bases, with 16 bases lying between them. The CDR3 length is 15 residues. Looked up from germline, CDR1 is SEHNR and CDR2 is FQNEAQ (reference sequence). Written as DNA, the CDR3 is TGTGCCAGCAGCTTATTGGGTCAAGCCGGCCACGAGCAGTACTTC. It is translated as CASSLLGQAGHEQYF.

The V gene is TRBV7-2, the J gene TRBJ1-5; perhaps TRBD1 as D (5 bases). V lost 3 bases to trimming and J lost 2 bases, with 8 bases between them. The V gene's germline CDR1 is SGHTA and CDR2 FQGNSA. CDR3 length: 14 residues. CDR3 DNA sequence: TGTGCCAGCAGCTTCAGGGACGGCAATCAGCCCCAGCATTTT. Amino acids: CASSFRDGNQPQHF.

V gene TRBV7-2 combines with J gene TRBJ1-5, with 8 bases lining up with TRBD1. V dropped 7 bases and J dropped 7; count of bases not matched to a gene: 12. Germline-derived CDR1 and CDR2 are SGHTA and FQGNSA. CDR3 length: 15 amino acids. CDR3 sequence (DNA): TGTGCCAGCACGCAATCGACAGGGGTGGAGCAGCCCCAGCATTTT. As protein: CASTQSTGVEQPQHF.

The gene calls are TRBV2 and TRBJ2-7; D ambiguous. The germline V and J ends were trimmed by 3 bases and 1 base, with 10 bases remaining between them. CDR3 length: 14 amino acids. In germline, CDR1 is SNHLY, CDR2 FYNNEI. The CDR3: CASSDREWSYEQYF. CDR3 DNA sequence: TGTGCCAGCAGTGATCGTGAGTGGTCCTACGAGCAGTACTTC.

The chain is built from TRBV5-1 and TRBJ1-2; D uncertain. There are 15 residues in the CDR3. CDR1 is SGHRS and CDR2 is YFSETQ in the germline V gene. Trimming cost V 4 bases and J 2 bases, with 15 bases left between them. The CDR3 DNA reads as TGCGCCAGCAGCCCCCGGACCTCCGGCAACTATGGCTACACCTTC. Translated: CASSPRTSGNYGYTF.

The V and J genes are TRBV5-1 and TRBJ2-5, with D tentatively TRBD1 (5 bases). V was trimmed by 1 base and J by 5 bases, leaving 9 bases between them. The CDR3 loop spans 13 amino acids. Germline V CDR1 and CDR2: SGHRS, YFSETQ. CDR3 DNA: TGCGCCAGCAGCTTGCAGGGTTATGAGACCCAGTACTTC. Translation: CASSLQGYETQYF.

The J gene is TRBJ2-4, the V gene TRBV25-1; no clear D. The CDR3 length is 13 residues. Germline V gene lookup returns CDR1 MGHDK and CDR2 SYGVNS. The V end was cut by 3 bases, the J end by 0 bases, with 3 bases between. The CDR3 loop is CASSEVAKNIQYF. As DNA, the CDR3 is TGTGCCAGCAGTGAGGTAGCCAAAAACATTCAGTACTTC.

The chain carries TRBV10-3 and TRBJ2-2; 7 positions match TRBD1. Germline trimming cut 2 bases from V and 4 bases from J; bases unmatched to any gene: 4. The germline V gene has CDR1 ENHRY and CDR2 SYGVKD. The CDR3 length is 15 residues. The CDR3 loop is CAISETGASTGELFF. The CDR3 DNA reads TGTGCCATCAGTGAGACAGGGGCGTCCACCGGGGAGCTGTTTTTT.

V usage is TRBV28 and J usage is TRBJ1-1, with TRBD1 identical over 12 bases. The trim removed 9 bases at V and 0 bases at J, leaving 8 bases unmatched. This CDR3 region has 16 residues. Germline CDR1 and CDR2: MDHEN and SYDVKM. CDR3: CASVRDRGPVNTEAFF. CDR3 coding DNA: TGTGCCAGTGTCCGGGACAGGGGGCCGGTGAACACTGAAGCTTTCTTT. Drawing the rest from reference TRBV28 and TRBJ1-1, the complete variable domain is DVKVTQSSRYLVKRTGEKVFLECVQDMDHENMFWYRQDPGLGLRLIYFSYDVKMKEKGDIPEGYSVSREKKERFSLILESASTNQTSMYLCASVRDRGPVNTEAFFGQGTRLTVV.

V is TRBV9 and J is TRBJ2-7; 7 bases match TRBD1. The CDR3 runs to 14 residues. V dropped 5 bases and J dropped 2; count of bases not matched to a gene: 7. The germline V gene has CDR1 SGDLS and CDR2 YYNGEE. In DNA form, the CDR3 reads TGTGCCAGCAGTCTAGGGGGCATGACCTACGAGCAGTACTTC. It specifies CASSLGGMTYEQYF. Full variable domain (rest looked up from reference TRBV9 and TRBJ2-7): DSGVTQTPKHLITATGQRVTLRCSPRSGDLSVYWYQQSLDQGLQFLIQYYNGEERAKGNILERFSAQQFPDLHSELNLSSLELGDSALYFCASSLGGMTYEQYFGPGTRLTVT.

There are a few counts of this clone. This chain connects TRBV6-5 to TRBJ1-2; unclear D gene. Germline V gene data show CDR1 as MNHEY and CDR2 as SVGAGI. V was clipped by 4 bases and J by 1 base, with 16 bases between them. CDR3 length equals 16 residues. As DNA, the CDR3 is TGTGCCAGCAGTTCTCAGCCTGGCAGTGGTAACTATGGCTACACCTTC. Its protein product is CASSSQPGSGNYGYTF.

V usage is TRBV11-2 and J usage is TRBJ2-5; TRBD2 matches 11 bases. This CDR3 contains 18 residues. Germline V CDR1 and CDR2: SGHAT, FQNNGV. J was trimmed by 4 bases and V by 2 bases; bases with no gene match: 12. The CDR3 DNA sequence: TGTGCCAGCAGCTTATTTTCGGCCATACTAGCGGGAGTAGAGACCCAGTACTTC. This translates into CASSLFSAILAGVETQYF.

This chain connects TRBV30 to TRBJ2-1; 11 nucleotides match TRBD1. CDR3 size: 19 residues. The V and J ends lost 4 bases and 1 base, in that order; junction bases with no gene match: 15. The germline CDR1 and CDR2 sequences are GTSNPN and SVGIG (reference sequence). CDR3 amino acids: CAWNAGQGAKGWSYNEQFF. Here the CDR3 DNA reads TGTGCCTGGAATGCCGGACAGGGGGCAAAGGGGTGGTCCTACAATGAGCAGTTCTTC. The full variable domain, rest sourced from reference TRBV30 and TRBJ2-1, is SQTIHQWPATLVQPVGSPLSLECTVEGTSNPNLYWYRQAAGRGLQLLFYSVGIGQISSEVPQNLSASRPQDRQFILSSKKLLLSDSGFYLCAWNAGQGAKGWSYNEQFFGPGTRLTVL.

V is TRBV7-8 and J is TRBJ1-2; D gene ambiguous. The CDR3 has 15 amino acids. V was pared by 3 bases and J by 3 bases, with 14 bases between. Germline V CDR1 and CDR2: SGHVS, FQNEAQ. Here the CDR3 DNA reads TGTGCCAGCAGCTTGATAGGGATTCGGGACTATGGCTACACCTTC. It encodes CASSLIGIRDYGYTF.

The chain links TRBV7-2 to TRBJ2-6; D may match TRBD1 or TRBD2 (6 bases each). CDR3 length: 17 amino acids. Germline values: CDR1 SGHTA, CDR2 FQGNSA. V dropped 6 bases and J dropped 1 base, with 16 bases sitting between them. The CDR3 DNA reads TGTGCCAGCAGTCGGAGGGGGATGAGTTCTGGGGCCAACGTCCTGACTTTC. This codes for CASSRRGMSSGANVLTF.